This section outlines one T cell receptor (beta chain) sequence together with its context. This clonotype was observed a few times. The target of this receptor is not known. One base away there is no much larger clone; base qualities are not given. These data belong to a study of T-cell reconstitution after alpha-beta-depleted transplantation in children listed by TCRdb under 2016. Regarding the study in general: Using TCR repertoire profiling, the study quantitatively followed how T-cell immune reconstitution unfolded in children after TCRalphabeta/CD19-depleted allogeneic hematopoietic cell transplantation. What the work shows at the level of the full study, not this receptor alone: Over subsequent months, a decline in hyperexpanded clone frequencies was noted, and after one year, T-cell counts and TCRbeta diversity were mostly ascribed to newly produced T cells. In some patients, high TCRbeta diversity at day 60 was attributed to recipient T cells and intrathymic progenitors that had survived conditioning. The apparently early alphabetaT-cell count recovery about two months after transplant was reportedly dependent on only several hundred rapidly expanded clones derived from non-depleted graft cells.

Including cysteine and phenylalanine, the CDR3 has 17 amino acids. Only the CDR3 part of the read is kept: 51 bases, read in frame from the first base. CDR1 and CDR2, looked up from the germline V gene, are KGHSH and LQKENI. V trim: 4 bases; J trim: 0 bases; unmatched bases: 9. Explained via the paper, the treatment or condition label denotes: allogeneic hematopoietic cell transplantation with graft depleted of TCRalphabeta T cells and CD19 B cells. The children who served as transplant recipients had been given grafts of TCRalphabeta/CD19-depleted allogeneic hematopoietic cells. The library was built by means of PCR. TCRdb shows the sequencer as Illumina HiSeq 2500. TCR library preparation used molecular barcoding, with unique molecular identifiers applied to normalize quantification of the TCRbeta repertoire. TCRdb reprocessing: public reads trimmed at Q25 with fastp, clones called with MiXCR, in-frame beta chains kept. When rows share a CDR3 protein, they turn into one entry using the most common DNA and genes. Counted in this sample were more than 400,000 distinct CDR3 sequences; more than 9.5% of them appeared once. The ten largest clones take up 12% to 15% of the sample.

The sample was PBMCs, mostly from graft donor cells, taken 180 days after TCRalphabeta/CD19-depleted stem cell transplant. The receptor comes from a female patient aged 2-10 years who had a stem cell transplant for aplastic anemia, so the T cells may come from the graft donor. The receptor chain draws on TRBV18 and TRBJ2-1; 7 of the junction bases match TRBD2. The DNA reads TGTGCCAGCTCACTCCGTGGCAGCGGGACCTCCTACAATGAGCAGTTCTTC. This sequence encodes CASSLRGSGTSYNEQFF.